This TCR beta chain derives from a study of CDR3 diversity in severe acne. Only a few counts were recorded for this clonotype. Trimming took 5 bases from V and 7 from J; bases not matched to a gene: 5. CDR1 is SQVTM and CDR2 is ANQGSEA in the germline V gene. This CDR3 has 13 amino acids. TCRdb re-derived calls from the PCR reads in MiXCR, one entry per CDR3 protein. The sample shows around 100,000 distinct CDR3 sequences, 51% of them seen only once. The sample consisted of blood. This receptor was taken from a male donor with acne. The genes are TRBV29-1 and TRBJ1-4, with 9 bases aligning to TRBD1. CDR3 DNA sequence: TGCAGCGTTACAGGGGGCAAGGGTGAAAAACTGTTTTTT. Translating gives CSVTGGKGEKLFF.